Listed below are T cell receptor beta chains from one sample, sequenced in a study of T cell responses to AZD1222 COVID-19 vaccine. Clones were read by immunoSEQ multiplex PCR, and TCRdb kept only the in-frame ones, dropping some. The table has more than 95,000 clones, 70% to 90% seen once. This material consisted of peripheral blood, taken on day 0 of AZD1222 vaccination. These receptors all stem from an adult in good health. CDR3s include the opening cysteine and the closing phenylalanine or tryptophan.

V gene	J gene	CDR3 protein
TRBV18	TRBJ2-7	CASSLGGRTGVYEQYF
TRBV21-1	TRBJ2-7	CASSTREVATPSPYEQYF
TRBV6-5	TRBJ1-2	CASSYGGGVYGYTF
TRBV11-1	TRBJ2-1	CASSLDSRYNEQFF
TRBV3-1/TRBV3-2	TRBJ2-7	CASSQRAGAYEQYF
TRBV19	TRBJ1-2	CASTTTPGTDTYGYTF
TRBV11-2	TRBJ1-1	CASSPPGMVTEAFF
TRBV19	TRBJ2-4	CASMEASIAKNIQYF
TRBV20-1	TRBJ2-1	CSASGGAGNEQFF
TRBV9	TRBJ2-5	CASSLGLYQETQYF
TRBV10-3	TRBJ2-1	CAISESGQTRIYNEQFF
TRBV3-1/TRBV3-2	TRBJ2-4	CASAVQLAGKNIQYF
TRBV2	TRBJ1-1	CASTAQGIGNTEAFF
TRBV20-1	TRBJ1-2	CSASPNYGYTF